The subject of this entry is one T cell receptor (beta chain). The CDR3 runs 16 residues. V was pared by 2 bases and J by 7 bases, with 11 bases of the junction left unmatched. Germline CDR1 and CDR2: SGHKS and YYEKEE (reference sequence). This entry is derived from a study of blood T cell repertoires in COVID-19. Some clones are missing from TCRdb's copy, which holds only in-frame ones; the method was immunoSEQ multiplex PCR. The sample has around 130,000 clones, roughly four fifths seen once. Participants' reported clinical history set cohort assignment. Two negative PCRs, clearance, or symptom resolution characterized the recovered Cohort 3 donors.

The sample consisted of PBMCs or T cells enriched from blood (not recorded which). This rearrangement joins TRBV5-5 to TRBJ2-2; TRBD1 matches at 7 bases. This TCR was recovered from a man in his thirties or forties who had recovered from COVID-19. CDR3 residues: CASSFSGQSLDGELFF. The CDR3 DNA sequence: TGTGCCAGCAGCTTCTCGGGACAGAGTTTGGACGGGGAGCTGTTTTTT.